One sample yielded the 14 T cell receptor beta chains listed below, sequenced in a study of early T cells in non-severe SARS-CoV-2 infection. TCRdb processed the 5' RACE reads anew with MiXCR; each CDR3 protein has one entry. The sample includes approximately 58,000 distinct CDR3 sequences, more than 10% of them seen just once. The sequences come from whole blood, collected at baseline. These receptors were taken from an adult who was a healthcare worker with PCR-confirmed SARS-CoV-2 infection or an uninfected control (not recorded which).

Ten or more counts support this clonotype. The CDR3 protein is CASSLVATYNEQFF. Here the CDR3 DNA reads TGCGCCAGCAGCTTGGTAGCGACCTACAATGAGCAGTTCTTC. This chain joins TRBV5-1 and TRBJ2-1, with D perhaps TRBD2 (5 bases). The CDR3 is 14 amino acids. The V end was cut by 0 bases, the J end by 2 bases, with 6 bases between. Germline V gene lookup returns CDR1 SGHRS and CDR2 YFSETQ.

The chain has TRBV12-3 or TRBV12-4 and TRBJ2-7; TRBD2 aligns across 9 bases. The V segment lost 2 bases and the J segment 0 bases; nucleotides outside the gene matches: 2. CDR3 length equals 15 residues. The chain's CDR3 is CASSLLAGPSYEQYF. Written as DNA, the CDR3 is TGTGCCAGCAGTTTACTAGCGGGGCCCTCCTACGAGCAGTACTTC.

Here the CDR3 reads CASSKGEESNQPQHF. The CDR3 DNA reads TGTGCCAGCAGTAAGGGGGAGGAGAGCAATCAGCCCCAGCATTTT. The chain uses TRBV28 and TRBJ1-5; possible D gene TRBD1, 6 bases. The CDR3 consists of 15 residues. Germline CDR1 reads MDHEN; CDR2 reads SYDVKM. V was cut by 5 bases and J by 1 base, with 12 bases left in between. Based on the CDR3 plus reference TRBV28 and TRBJ1-5, the full variable domain is DVKVTQSSRYLVKRTGEKVFLECVQDMDHENMFWYRQDPGLGLRLIYFSYDVKMKEKGDIPEGYSVSREKKERFSLILESASTNQTSMYLCASSKGEESNQPQHFGDGTRLSIL.

This clonotype occurred many times. The chain carries TRBV7-3 and TRBJ2-3; 9 positions agree with TRBD2. Germline V CDR1 and CDR2: SGHTA, FQGTGA. The CDR3 is made up of 17 amino acids. After removal of 1 base from V and 7 bases from J, the junction contained 12 bases not matched to a gene. The chain's CDR3 is CASSLKSPSGVANTQYF. The CDR3 nucleotides read TGTGCCAGCAGCTTAAAGTCTCCTAGCGGGGTGGCGAATACGCAGTATTTT. Full variable domain (remainder filled in from reference TRBV7-3 and TRBJ2-3): GAGVSQTPSNKVTEKGKYVELRCDPISGHTALYWYRQSLGQGPEFLIYFQGTGAADDSGLPNDRFFAVRPEGSVSTLKIQRTERGDSAVYLCASSLKSPSGVANTQYFGPGTRLTVL.

In its sample, this clonotype was seen a few times. The gene calls are TRBV5-1 and TRBJ2-1, with D uncertain. CDR1 and CDR2 (germline): SGHRS, YFSETQ. V lost 1 base, J lost 4 bases, and 12 bases lay in between. The CDR3 length is 15 residues. The CDR3 here is CASSLSFTEYNEQFF. In DNA form, the CDR3 reads TGCGCCAGCAGCTTGAGTTTTACTGAATACAATGAGCAGTTCTTC. Full variable domain (missing parts from reference TRBV5-1 and TRBJ2-1): KAGVTQTPRYLIKTRGQQVTLSCSPISGHRSVSWYQQTPGQGLQFLFEYFSETQRNKGNFPGRFSGRQFSNSRSEMNVSTLELGDSALYLCASSLSFTEYNEQFFGPGTRLTVL.

In this sample, this clonotype turned up a few times. This chain links TRBV5-4 with TRBJ2-1, with 7 positions matching TRBD2. Germline lookup yields CDR1 SGHNT and CDR2 YYREEE (reference sequence). This CDR3 comprises 17 residues. The trim removed 9 bases at V and 4 bases at J, leaving 19 bases unmatched. The CDR3: CATSRGGPSGMYNEQFF. CDR3 bases: TGTGCCACCTCTCGGGGTGGGCCTAGCGGCATGTACAATGAGCAGTTCTTC.

This clonotype was observed many times. This chain joins TRBV27 and TRBJ1-1; D may be TRBD1 (5 bases). The length of the CDR3 is 15 residues. V was cut by 3 bases and J by 5 bases, with 16 bases left in between. Germline assignment: CDR1 MNHEY and CDR2 SMNVEV (reference sequence). DNA for the CDR3: TGTGCCAGCAGTTTTTTTGCGGCAGGGCGTACTGAAGCTTTCTTT. Translating gives CASSFFAAGRTEAFF.

This clonotype came up many times. The V gene is TRBV27, the J gene TRBJ2-6; 8 nucleotides match TRBD1. This CDR3 is built from 16 residues. With V trimmed by 6 bases and J by 2 bases, 6 bases remained unmatched. Germline V gives CDR1 MNHEY, CDR2 SMNVEV (reference sequence). CDR3 nucleotide sequence: TGTGCCAGCAGACGGGACAGGACGACTGGGGCCAACGTCCTGACTTTC. Protein sequence: CASRRDRTTGANVLTF. The variable domain in full, with the rest retrieved from reference TRBV27 and TRBJ2-6, is EAQVTQNPRYLITVTGKKLTVTCSQNMNHEYMSWYRQDPGLGLRQIYYSMNVEVTDKGDVPEGYKVSRKEKRNFPLILESPSPNQTSLYFCASRRDRTTGANVLTFGAGSRLTVL.

The gene calls are TRBV20-1 and TRBJ2-1; TRBD2 aligns across 9 bases. V was pared by 0 bases and J by 0 bases, with 6 bases of the junction left unmatched. Looked up from germline, CDR1 is DFQATT and CDR2 is SNEGSKA (reference sequence). The CDR3 is made up of 17 amino acids. CDR3 amino acids: CSARDTSGLSSYNEQFF. Here the CDR3 DNA reads TGCAGTGCTAGAGATACTAGCGGGCTTAGCTCCTACAATGAGCAGTTCTTC.

At least ten counts were recorded for this clonotype. J is TRBJ2-7 and V is TRBV7-2; D not resolved. This CDR3 comprises 15 residues. Germline CDR1 reads SGHTA; CDR2 reads FQGNSA. Deletions cut 7 bases from V and 3 bases from J, with 19 bases between. CDR3 DNA: TGTGCCAGCACCTATACGGTGGGTGGCTTCTACGAGCAGTACTTC. This encodes CASTYTVGGFYEQYF.

V usage is TRBV6-4 and J usage is TRBJ2-1; D tentatively fits TRBD1 or TRBD2 (5 bases each). Germline V gene lookup returns CDR1 MRHNA and CDR2 SNTAGT. V shed 6 bases and J shed 0 bases, with 12 bases lying between them. The CDR3 has 15 residues. CDR3 DNA sequence: TGTGCCAGCAGACGGGACGCGAGCTCCTACAATGAGCAGTTCTTC. Translation: CASRRDASSYNEQFF.

This clonotype was observed at least ten times. This chain links TRBV28 with TRBJ2-1; 9 nucleotides align to TRBD2. Germline V gives CDR1 MDHEN, CDR2 SYDVKM. The V segment lost 8 bases and the J segment 4 bases; nucleotides outside the gene matches: 9. The CDR3 totals 15 residues. The CDR3 DNA reads as TGTGCCAGCCGAGAGACTAGCGGAGCATACAATGAGCAGTTCTTC. Encoded protein: CASRETSGAYNEQFF. The full variable domain, with the rest looked up from reference TRBV28 and TRBJ2-1, is DVKVTQSSRYLVKRTGEKVFLECVQDMDHENMFWYRQDPGLGLRLIYFSYDVKMKEKGDIPEGYSVSREKKERFSLILESASTNQTSMYLCASRETSGAYNEQFFGPGTRLTVL.

The table lists this clonotype with many counts. The V and J genes are TRBV6-6 and TRBJ2-3, with 10 bases that match TRBD1. The CDR3 length is 15 residues. Trimming at V came to 4 bases and at J to 5 bases, leaving 6 bases not matched to a gene. The germline V gene has CDR1 MNHNY and CDR2 SVGAGI (reference sequence). The CDR3: CASSLETGGEDTQYF. Written as DNA, the CDR3 is TGTGCCAGCAGTTTGGAGACAGGGGGCGAAGATACGCAGTATTTT.

There are a few counts of this clonotype. The rearrangement links TRBV10-1 to TRBJ1-1, with 7 bases matching TRBD1. Germline trimming cut 5 bases from V and 12 bases from J; bases unmatched to any gene: 9. Germline V gene lookup returns CDR1 WNHNN and CDR2 SYGVQD (reference sequence). This CDR3 comprises 12 residues. CDR3: CASSKTGTATFF. The DNA for the CDR3 is TGCGCCAGCAGTAAAACCGGGACAGCAACTTTCTTT.